This TCR beta chain was sequenced during a study of blood T cell repertoires in COVID-19. At the level of the study: Sources were T cells, B-cell-depleted T cells, or PBMCs; the material itself was cDNA or gDNA.

In the original analysis: Scientists estimated how many nucleated cells there were by amplifying reference gene primers. Clones were sequenced by immunoSEQ multiplex PCR, and TCRdb holds only the in-frame ones, with some missing. The DNA gave D and trimming, while V, J and clone size come from that table. The table lists about 25,000 clones, approximately 86% of them singletons. The ends were cut back, 6 bases at V and 2 bases at J, with 9 bases in the middle. The CDR3 spans 13 residues. What was sequenced was peripheral blood. The chain links TRBV12-3 or TRBV12-4 to TRBJ2-3; no reliable D call. This sequence was found in an older man with active or convalescent COVID-19. For the CDR3, the DNA is TGTGCCAGCAGCTCTCTAGACACAGATACGCAGTATTTT. Its translation: CASSSLDTDTQYF.